This TCR beta chain is from a study of vaccination and CD4 T cells after COVID-19. Across the study: Investigators took post-vaccine samples a median approximately 72 days after dose two, within a range of 14 to 241. Cultures that served as controls received a CEFX pool, an HIV-1 Nef pool, or no peptide.

Per the germline V gene, CDR1 is MNHNS and CDR2 is SASEGT. The CDR3 is 12 residues long. V was shortened by 8 bases and J by 1 base, with 5 bases between the two germline ends. About this clonotype: Its antigen is undetermined.

Treatment indicated: approximately nine-day PBMC culture with coronavirus spike peptide pools or control peptides (ViraFEST assay). Cultured CD4+ T cell DNA was sequenced using the Oncomine TCR Beta short-read assay. TCRdb re-called the PCR reads through MiXCR, storing one row per CDR3 protein. The table has some 16,000 distinct CDR3 sequences, roughly half seen once. The chain employs TRBV6-1 and TRBJ2-2; D uncertain. Sequencing was done on a sample of CD4+ T cells from blood, cultured in vitro. This clonotype was sampled from a human donor who had recovered from COVID-19. The CDR3 DNA sequence: TGTGCCAGCTCGAGGAACACCGGGGAGCTGTTTTTT. Its translation is CASSRNTGELFF.